Below are 11 T cell receptor beta chains sequenced from a single sample in a study of CD8 T cells in ankylosing spondylitis. TCRdb re-called the 5' RACE reads through MiXCR, storing one row per CDR3 protein. The table includes more than 300,000 distinct CDR3 sequences, around 10% detected once. Input material: blood, either unsorted or a sorted T cell fraction (not recorded which). These receptors were obtained from a female donor with ankylosing spondylitis or in good health (not recorded which).

The V and J genes are TRBV9 and TRBJ2-7; weak D call: TRBD2 (6 bases). Germline lookup yields CDR1 SGDLS and CDR2 YYNGEE. CDR3 length equals 16 residues. V lost 0 bases, J lost 7 bases, and 20 bases lay in between. CDR3: CASSVGSGGGSGEQYF. The CDR3 nucleotides read TGTGCCAGCAGCGTAGGTTCTGGGGGAGGCTCGGGTGAGCAGTACTTC. Complete variable domain (other parts from reference TRBV9 and TRBJ2-7): DSGVTQTPKHLITATGQRVTLRCSPRSGDLSVYWYQQSLDQGLQFLIQYYNGEERAKGNILERFSAQQFPDLHSELNLSSLELGDSALYFCASSVGSGGGSGEQYFGPGTRLTVT.

This clonotype was seen a handful of times. The chain is built from TRBV28 and TRBJ2-3; D remains ambiguous. V shed 3 bases and J shed 1 base, with 11 bases lying between them. Germline-derived CDR1 and CDR2 are MDHEN and SYDVKM. The CDR3 extends over 15 amino acids. The CDR3 nucleotides read TGTGCCAGCAGTTTCCGGACGGTGCGCACAGATACGCAGTATTTT. Translated, it gives CASSFRTVRTDTQYF.

This chain links TRBV20-1 with TRBJ1-6; TRBD1 agrees at 9 bases. Germline CDR1 and CDR2: DFQATT and SNEGSKA (reference sequence). The V and J ends lost 1 base and 5 bases, in that order; junction bases with no gene match: 6. This CDR3 has 16 amino acids. CDR3 amino acids: CSARVPQGANNSPLHF. The DNA of the CDR3 is TGCAGTGCTAGAGTCCCACAGGGGGCCAATAATTCACCCCTCCACTTT.

The sample holds a few counts of this clonotype. The CDR3 DNA is TGCGCCAGCAGCCAACCCAGGGTGGCGTACAATGAGCAGTTCTTC. This translates into CASSQPRVAYNEQFF. The chain combines TRBV4-1 with TRBJ2-1, with a possible D match to TRBD1 (5 bases). Trimming stripped 2 bases from V and 4 bases from J, with 12 bases between. The germline V gene has CDR1 MGHRA and CDR2 YSYEKL. The CDR3 loop spans 15 amino acids.

This clonotype has a count of ten or more. This chain uses TRBV9 with TRBJ2-5; D call uncertain. CDR1 is SGDLS, CDR2 YYNGEE, per germline. V lost 0 bases, J lost 2 bases, and 11 bases lay in between. The CDR3 is 15 amino acids. The CDR3 nucleotides read TGTGCCAGCAGCGTAGCCGAGGAGTTTCAAGAGACCCAGTACTTC. Its protein product is CASSVAEEFQETQYF.

J is TRBJ1-2 and V is TRBV15, with D possibly being TRBD1 (5 bases). The ends were cut back, 5 bases at V and 4 bases at J, with 17 bases in the middle. Germline values: CDR1 LNHNV, CDR2 YYDKDF (reference sequence). This CDR3 is 15 amino acids long. This chain's CDR3 is CATSSRTWGGYGYTF. DNA for the CDR3: TGTGCCACCAGCTCCCGGACCTGGGGCGGCTATGGCTACACCTTC.

This clonotype appeared a few times. The J gene is TRBJ2-1, the V gene TRBV4-2; D not resolved. There are 13 residues in the CDR3. V shed 0 bases and J shed 10 bases, with 10 bases lying between them. The V gene's germline CDR1 is LGHNA and CDR2 YNFKEQ. CDR3 protein: CASSQDLIGEQFF. CDR3 sequence (DNA): TGTGCCAGCAGCCAAGATCTGATCGGGGAGCAGTTCTTC.

This clonotype was recorded at least ten times. V usage is TRBV6-1 and J usage is TRBJ1-1; D perhaps matches TRBD1 (5 bases). CDR1 MNHNS and CDR2 SASEGT come from the germline V gene. V dropped 6 bases and J dropped 6 bases, with 17 bases sitting between them. This CDR3 has 14 residues. CDR3: CASRSGTSSSEAFF. CDR3 sequence (DNA): TGTGCCAGCAGGTCCGGGACGTCTTCTTCTGAAGCTTTCTTT.

This chain joins TRBV29-1 and TRBJ2-1; 10 nucleotides match TRBD1. The CDR3 spans 16 residues. J gave up 9 bases and V 6 bases, and 17 bases lay outside the gene matches. The germline V gene has CDR1 SQVTM and CDR2 ANQGSEA. CDR3 DNA: TGCAGCGTCGTGTTATCCGAGACAGGGGGCAGTGGTGAGCAGTTCTTC. This sequence encodes CSVVLSETGGSGEQFF.

This chain connects TRBV7-2 to TRBJ2-2, with D perhaps matching TRBD1 (5 bases). The V gene's germline CDR1 is SGHTA and CDR2 FQGNSA. V was trimmed by 2 bases and J by 6 bases, leaving 13 bases between them. The CDR3 consists of 15 residues. CDR3 in amino acids: CASSLKIQAPGELFF. The CDR3 DNA reads as TGTGCCAGCAGCTTAAAGATACAGGCGCCCGGGGAGCTGTTTTTT. The full variable domain, rest sourced from reference TRBV7-2 and TRBJ2-2, is GAGVSQSPSNKVTEKGKDVELRCDPISGHTALYWYRQSLGQGLEFLIYFQGNSAPDKSGLPSDRFSAERTGGSVSTLTIQRTQQEDSAVYLCASSLKIQAPGELFFGEGSRLTVL.

This clonotype was counted at least ten times. The chain's CDR3 is CASSFPSGREQYF. The CDR3, as DNA: TGCGCCAGCAGCTTCCCGTCCGGGAGGGAGCAGTACTTC. The chain combines TRBV5-1 with TRBJ2-7; 7 nucleotides match TRBD2. In germline, CDR1 is SGHRS, CDR2 YFSETQ. This CDR3 spans 13 amino acids. Trimming took 2 bases from V and 7 from J; bases not matched to a gene: 6.